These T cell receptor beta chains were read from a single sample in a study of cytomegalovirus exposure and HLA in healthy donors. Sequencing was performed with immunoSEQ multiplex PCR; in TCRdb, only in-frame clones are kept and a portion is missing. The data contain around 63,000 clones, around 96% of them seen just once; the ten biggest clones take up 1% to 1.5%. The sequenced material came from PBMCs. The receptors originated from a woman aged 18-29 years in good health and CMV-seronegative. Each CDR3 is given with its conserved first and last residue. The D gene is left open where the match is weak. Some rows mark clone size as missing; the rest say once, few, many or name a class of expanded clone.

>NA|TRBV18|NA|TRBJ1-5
CASSPASRPGQPQHF
TGTGCCAGCTCACCTGCGAGCCGGCCGGGTCAGCCCCAGCATTTT
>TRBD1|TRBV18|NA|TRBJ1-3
CASSPEGASSGNTIYF
TGTGCCAGCTCCCCCGAGGGGGCCAGCTCTGGAAACACCATATATTTT
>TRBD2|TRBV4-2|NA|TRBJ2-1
CASSQDLSGRAYNEQFF
TGTGCCAGCAGCCAAGACCTTAGCGGGAGGGCCTACAATGAGCAGTTCTTC
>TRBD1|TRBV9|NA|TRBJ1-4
CASSAGTAEEKLFF
TGTGCCAGCAGCGCCGGGACAGCCGAAGAAAAACTGTTTTTT
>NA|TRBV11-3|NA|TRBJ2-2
CASSLGGGGTGELFF
TGTGCCAGCAGCTTAGGCGGAGGCGGCACCGGGGAGCTGTTTTTT
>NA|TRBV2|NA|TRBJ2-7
CASSGSVQVYEQYF
TGTGCCAGCAGTGGGTCGGTCCAGGTCTACGAGCAGTACTTC
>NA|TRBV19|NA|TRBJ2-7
CATSGTPPYEQYF
TGTGCCACCAGCGGGACACCCCCCTACGAGCAGTACTTC
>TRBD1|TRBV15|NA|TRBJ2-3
CATSFRQGFGSTDTQYF
TGTGCCACCAGCTTCCGACAGGGTTTTGGAAGCACAGATACGCAGTATTTT
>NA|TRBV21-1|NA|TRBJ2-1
CATTGGLSYNEQFF
TGTGCCACCACCGGCGGGCTCTCCTACAATGAGCAGTTCTTC
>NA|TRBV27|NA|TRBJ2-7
CASSWGKGYEQYF
TGTGCCAGCAGTTGGGGCAAAGGCTACGAGCAGTACTTC
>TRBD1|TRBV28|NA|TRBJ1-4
CASSPTQGVWATNEKLFF
TGTGCCAGCAGTCCGACTCAGGGGGTCTGGGCAACTAATGAAAAACTGTTTTTT
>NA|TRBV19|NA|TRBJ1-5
CASSPDSNQPQHF
TGTGCCAGTAGCCCAGATAGCAATCAGCCCCAGCATTTT
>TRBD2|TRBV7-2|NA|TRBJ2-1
CASSTTRLAGGNEQFF
TGTGCCAGCAGCACCACTCGGCTAGCGGGAGGTAATGAGCAGTTCTTC
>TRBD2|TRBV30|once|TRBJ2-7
CAWSGGLTSAFEQYF
TGTGCCTGGAGTGGGGGGTTGACTAGCGCTTTCGAGCAGTACTTC
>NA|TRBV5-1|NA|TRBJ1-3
CASSLAGVGNSGNTIYF
TGCGCCAGCAGCTTGGCCGGGGTGGGAAACTCTGGAAACACCATATATTTT
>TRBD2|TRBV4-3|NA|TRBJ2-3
CASSQDPPGLGGDTQYF
TGCGCCAGCAGCCAAGACCCCCCGGGACTAGGTGGCGATACGCAGTATTTT
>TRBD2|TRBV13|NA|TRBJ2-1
CASSHLAGVTYNEQFF
TGTGCCAGCAGCCATCTAGCGGGAGTGACCTACAATGAGCAGTTCTTC
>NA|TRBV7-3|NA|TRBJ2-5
CASSLRDQPRGETQYF
TGTGCCAGCAGCTTAAGGGACCAGCCCCGGGGGGAGACCCAGTACTTC
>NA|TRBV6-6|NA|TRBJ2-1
CASSYGSRPYYNEQFF
TGTGCCAGCAGTTACGGTAGCCGGCCCTACTACAATGAGCAGTTCTTC
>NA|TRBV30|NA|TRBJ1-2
CAWTQGGYEGGYTF
TGTGCCTGGACCCAAGGGGGTTACGAAGGTGGCTACACCTTC
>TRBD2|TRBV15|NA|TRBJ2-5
CATSSGGVGAQETQYF
TGTGCCACCAGCAGTGGGGGGGTCGGGGCCCAAGAGACCCAGTACTTC
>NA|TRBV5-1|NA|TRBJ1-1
CASSWRQMNTEAFF
TGCGCCAGCAGCTGGAGACAGATGAACACTGAAGCTTTCTTT
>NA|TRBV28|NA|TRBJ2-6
CASTSPLGTRSGANVLTF
TGTGCCAGCACCTCCCCCTTGGGCACCCGCTCTGGGGCCAACGTCCTGACTTTC
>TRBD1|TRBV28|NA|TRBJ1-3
CASSLGATGYSGNTIYF
TGTGCCAGCAGTTTAGGAGCGACAGGGTACTCCGGAAACACCATATATTTT
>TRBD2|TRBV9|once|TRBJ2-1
CASSATSANNEQFF
TGTGCCAGCAGCGCAACTAGCGCCAACAATGAGCAGTTCTTC
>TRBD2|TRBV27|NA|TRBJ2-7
CASGPWREGNYEQYF
TGTGCCAGCGGCCCCTGGCGGGAGGGAAACTACGAGCAGTACTTC
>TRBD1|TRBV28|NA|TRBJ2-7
CASRLPGTEPYEQYF
TGTGCCAGCAGACTTCCCGGGACAGAACCCTACGAGCAGTACTTC
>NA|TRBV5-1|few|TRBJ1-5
CASSLTGLQPQHF
TGCGCCAGCAGCCTCACAGGGTTGCAGCCCCAGCATTTT
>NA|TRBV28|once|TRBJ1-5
CASSIKLGQPQHF
TGTGCCAGCAGTATTAAACTCGGTCAGCCCCAGCATTTT
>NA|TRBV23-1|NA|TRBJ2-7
CASSQSGQGSPYEQYF
TGCGCCAGCAGTCAATCGGGGCAGGGCTCTCCGTACGAGCAGTACTTC
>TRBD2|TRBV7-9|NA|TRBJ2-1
CASSLGGGDEQFF
TGTGCCAGCAGCTTGGGGGGAGGGGATGAGCAGTTCTTC
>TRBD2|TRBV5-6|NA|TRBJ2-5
CASSARGGWGQETQYF
TGTGCCAGCAGCGCCCGGGGGGGATGGGGGCAAGAGACCCAGTACTTC
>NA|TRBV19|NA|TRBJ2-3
CASSRRPTDPITDTQYF
TGTGCCAGTAGTAGGCGGCCGACAGACCCAATCACAGATACGCAGTATTTT
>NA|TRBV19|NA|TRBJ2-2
CASQTGRFVGTGELFF
TGTGCCAGCCAGACAGGGAGGTTCGTCGGCACCGGGGAGCTGTTTTTT
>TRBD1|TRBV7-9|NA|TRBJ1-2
CASSGGGPDGYTF
TGTGCCAGCAGCGGAGGGGGCCCCGATGGCTACACCTTC
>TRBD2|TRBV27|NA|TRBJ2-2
CASSLGLAGPGELFF
TGTGCCAGCAGTTTGGGCCTAGCGGGCCCCGGGGAGCTGTTTTTT
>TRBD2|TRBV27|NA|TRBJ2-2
CASSLSRLAVNTGELFF
TGTGCCAGCAGTTTATCCCGACTAGCGGTAAACACCGGGGAGCTGTTTTTT
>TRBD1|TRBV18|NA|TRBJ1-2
CASSPGQGGIYGYTF
TGTGCCAGCTCACCCGGACAGGGAGGAATCTATGGCTACACCTTC
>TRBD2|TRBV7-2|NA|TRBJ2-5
CASSTRTSGSETQYF
TGTGCCAGCAGCACCCGGACTAGCGGGAGCGAGACCCAGTACTTC
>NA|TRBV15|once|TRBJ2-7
CATSRGGGPAYEQYF
TGTGCCACCAGCAGAGGAGGCGGCCCGGCCTACGAGCAGTACTTC
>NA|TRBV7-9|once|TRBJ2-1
CASSPRLGRNEQFF
TGTGCCAGCAGCCCCCGCCTAGGGAGGAATGAGCAGTTCTTC
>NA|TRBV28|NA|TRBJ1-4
CASTRLGEKLFF
TGTGCCAGCACCCGACTTGGTGAAAAACTGTTTTTT
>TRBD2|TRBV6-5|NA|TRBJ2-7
CASSTLAGGHLEQYF
TGTGCCAGCAGCACCCTAGCGGGGGGGCACCTGGAGCAGTACTTC
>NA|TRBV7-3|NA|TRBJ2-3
CASSTRTSTDTQYF
TGTGCCAGCAGCACCCGAACTAGCACAGATACGCAGTATTTT
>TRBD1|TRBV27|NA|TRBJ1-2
CATWTGGSYGYTF
TGTGCCACCTGGACAGGGGGCTCCTATGGCTACACCTTC